These 30 T cell receptor beta chains originate from one sample sequenced in a study of blood T cells in healthy people across ages. Then a second PCR, running roughly 7 to 11 cycles, was carried out with a sample-barcoded 5' primer and a J-beta primer mix. TCRdb re-called the 5' RACE reads through MiXCR, storing one row per CDR3 protein. The table has some 1,000,000 distinct CDR3 sequences, under 30% seen once. The same sample was also studied in work on T cells of mothers and their children.

The sample consisted of blood. The origin of the receptors is a girl aged 2-10 years in good health.

This chain uses TRBV28 with TRBJ2-1, with 7 bases that match TRBD2. Germline loops: CDR1 MDHEN, CDR2 SYDVKM. V lost 6 bases and J lost 5; bases outside the gene matches: 10. The CDR3 runs to 15 residues. CDR3 loop: CASRLFSGLHNEQFF. CDR3 bases: TGTGCCAGCAGACTTTTTAGCGGGCTCCACAATGAGCAGTTCTTC. The whole variable domain, filled in from reference TRBV28 and TRBJ2-1, reads DVKVTQSSRYLVKRTGEKVFLECVQDMDHENMFWYRQDPGLGLRLIYFSYDVKMKEKGDIPEGYSVSREKKERFSLILESASTNQTSMYLCASRLFSGLHNEQFFGPGTRLTVL.

There are a few counts of this clonotype. The CDR3 DNA sequence: TGCAGTGCTAGAGGAGTGCTAGAGGGGGAGGGGGAGCAGTACTTC. It is translated as CSARGVLEGEGEQYF. The rearrangement joins TRBV20-1 to TRBJ2-7; D may be TRBD2 (7 bases). Germline values: CDR1 DFQATT, CDR2 SNEGSKA (reference sequence). This CDR3 is 15 amino acids long. Between the trimmed V and J ends, which lost 1 base and 7 bases, there was a span of 20 bases.

The CDR3 bases are TGTGCCAGCACTAGCGACAGGGGTTCCTACGAGCAGTACTTC. Translation: CASTSDRGSYEQYF. The rearrangement uses TRBV6-6 and TRBJ2-1; 8 positions agree with TRBD1. The assigned J gene may be wrong: the sequence end matches TRBJ2-7 better. The germline V gene encodes CDR1 MNHNY and CDR2 SVGAGI (reference sequence). The CDR3 length is 14 residues.

This clonotype came up a few times. The chain combines TRBV20-1 with TRBJ2-5; perhaps TRBD2 as D (6 bases). The DNA end lines up better with TRBJ2-1; the J call may be wrong. The germline V gene encodes CDR1 DFQATT and CDR2 SNEGSKA (reference sequence). The CDR3 consists of 19 residues. The DNA for the CDR3 is TGCAGTGCTCTGGTCTTTGGGGCGGGAACTGTCACACGCGGGGATGAGCAGTTCTTC. It encodes CSALVFGAGTVTRGDEQFF.

Many counts were recorded for this clonotype. This rearrangement joins TRBV28 to TRBJ1-1; no clear D. CDR1 and CDR2 (germline): MDHEN, SYDVKM. CDR3 length: 12 residues. Between the trimmed V and J ends, which lost 4 bases and 1 base, there was a span of 4 bases. This CDR3 is CASSYSNTEAFF. The CDR3 DNA is TGTGCCAGCAGTTACTCGAACACTGAAGCTTTCTTT.

V is TRBV7-3 and J is TRBJ2-3, with TRBD2 as a possible D gene (7 bases). Deletions cut 5 bases from V and 4 bases from J, with 10 bases between. Per germline, CDR1 SGHTA and CDR2 FQGTGA. CDR3 size: 13 residues. The CDR3 sequence: CASSGGGPDTQYF. The CDR3 DNA reads as TGTGCCAGCAGCGGGGGGGGCCCAGATACGCAGTATTTT.

The chain carries TRBV20-1 and TRBJ2-5; the D call may be TRBD1 or TRBD2 (5 bases each). V was clipped by 2 bases and J by 6 bases, with 19 bases between them. CDR1 is DFQATT and CDR2 is SNEGSKA in the germline V gene (reference sequence). The CDR3 runs 15 residues. CDR3 nucleotides: TGCAGTGCTAGACCCCCCGAGGGGTTTCGGCAGACCCAGTACTTC. This encodes CSARPPEGFRQTQYF.

This chain joins TRBV20-1 and TRBJ1-5; D is unclear. CDR1 and CDR2 (germline): DFQATT, SNEGSKA (reference sequence). CDR3 length: 13 amino acids. Trimming stripped 7 bases from V and 1 base from J, with 11 bases between. DNA for the CDR3: TGCAGTGTCCCCGGCGGGAGCAATCAGCCCCAGCATTTT. It codes for CSVPGGSNQPQHF.

The table lists this clonotype with a few counts. A junction end diverges from the germline sequence, so it may reflect a read error. This chain connects TRBV12-3 or TRBV12-4 to TRBJ1-1; TRBD1 matches 9 bases. This CDR3 region has 13 residues. The CDR3 here is CASSTTGGTEALF. The CDR3 DNA follows: TGTGCCAGCAGTACTACAGGGGGCACTGAAGCTCTCTTT.

In its sample, this clonotype was seen a few times. The junction does not match germline at one end; this may be a read error. The chain couples TRBV29-1 to TRBJ2-5; the match to TRBD1 covers 10 bases. The J call may not be correct, given that the DNA end is closer to TRBJ2-7. Germline V gene data show CDR1 as SQVTM and CDR2 as ANQGSEA. The CDR3 is made up of 15 amino acids. CDR3 bases: TGCATCGTTGTTTGGACCGGGACAGGGGCAAACGAGCAGTACTTC. It encodes CIVVWTGTGANEQYF.

This clonotype occurred many times. The chain carries TRBV6-6 and TRBJ2-6; D gene unclear. The V end lost 7 bases, the J end lost 0 bases, and 7 bases lay between the germline ends. There are 14 residues in the CDR3. Germline V gene data show CDR1 as MNHNY and CDR2 as SVGAGI (reference sequence). CDR3 loop: CASIDFSGANVLTF. The CDR3 DNA sequence: TGTGCCAGCATAGATTTCTCTGGGGCCAACGTCCTGACTTTC.

This clonotype came up a few times. The rearrangement uses TRBV9 and TRBJ2-7; D is ambiguous. The CDR3 contains 14 residues. V was pared by 1 base and J by 4 bases, with 12 bases between. Germline CDR1 SGDLS, CDR2 YYNGEE. CDR3 in amino acids: CASSVKEDSYEQYF. The CDR3 bases are TGTGCCAGCAGCGTAAAAGAGGATTCATACGAGCAGTACTTC.

The rearrangement links TRBV7-2 to TRBJ1-2; D is undetermined. CDR1 and CDR2 (germline): SGHTA, FQGNSA. V gave up 4 bases and J gave up 4 bases, with 16 bases separating them. This CDR3 is 15 amino acids long. This CDR3 is CASSSPAQTRYGYTF. In nucleotides, the CDR3 is TGTGCCAGCAGCTCGCCAGCTCAAACCCGCTATGGCTACACCTTC.

This clonotype was seen a handful of times. The chain links TRBV13 to TRBJ1-1; the D is unclear. Per germline, CDR1 PRHDT and CDR2 FYEKMQ (reference sequence). Trimming left V 2 bases short and J 5 bases short, with 12 bases between. This CDR3 spans 14 amino acids. CDR3 amino acids: CASSLQSGDTEAFF. The CDR3 DNA is TGTGCCAGCAGCTTACAGTCCGGTGATACTGAAGCTTTCTTT.

V and J are TRBV29-1 and TRBJ1-2, with D perhaps matching TRBD1 (6 bases). Per germline, CDR1 SQVTM and CDR2 ANQGSEA. This CDR3 comprises 13 residues. V was trimmed by 7 bases and J by 4 bases, leaving 16 bases between them. This CDR3 reads CSATLDSLYGYTF. The CDR3 nucleotides are TGCAGCGCGACTTTGGACAGCCTCTATGGCTACACCTTC.

This sequence joins TRBV24-1 and TRBJ2-6; D unresolved. Trimming stripped 3 bases from V and 0 bases from J, with 5 bases between. The CDR3 loop spans 15 amino acids. Germline CDR1 is KGHDR and CDR2 is SFDVKD. CDR3 DNA sequence: TGTGCCACCAGTGATAGATTCTCTGGGGCCAACGTCCTGACTTTC. Translation: CATSDRFSGANVLTF.

This clonotype was recorded a few times. The rearrangement uses TRBV5-1 and TRBJ2-5, with D possibly matching TRBD1 (8 bases). CDR3 length equals 15 residues. V was trimmed by 7 bases and J by 3 bases, leaving 19 bases between them. Germline V CDR1 and CDR2: SGHRS, YFSETQ. This CDR3 is CASEQATGGEETQYF. CDR3 coding DNA: TGCGCCAGCGAACAGGCCACAGGGGGGGAAGAGACCCAGTACTTC.

The J gene is TRBJ2-1, the V gene TRBV20-1; D gene unclear. Germline V gives CDR1 DFQATT, CDR2 SNEGSKA (reference sequence). V lost 0 bases, J lost 5 bases, and 14 bases lay in between. There are 15 residues in the CDR3. The CDR3 reads CSARDSALENNEQFF. The CDR3 DNA follows: TGCAGTGCTAGAGATTCGGCGCTGGAAAACAATGAGCAGTTCTTC.

The rearrangement uses TRBV2 and TRBJ1-2, with D unresolved. V was cut by 8 bases and J by 3 bases, with 16 bases left in between. Germline loops: CDR1 SNHLY, CDR2 FYNNEI. The CDR3 extends over 14 amino acids. The CDR3 protein is CASGPGGSDYGYTF. The CDR3 DNA reads TGTGCCAGCGGGCCTGGAGGGAGTGACTATGGCTACACCTTC.

This clonotype was counted only a few times. The chain couples TRBV12-3 or TRBV12-4 to TRBJ2-5; D remains ambiguous. The last part of the DNA fits TRBJ2-7 better; the J call may be wrong. CDR3 length: 11 residues. The CDR3: CASSAMGEQYF. Written as DNA, the CDR3 is TGTGCCAGCAGTGCGATGGGCGAGCAGTACTTC.

This clonotype occurred a few times. The chain links TRBV15 to TRBJ2-7, with 10 positions matching TRBD2. CDR3 length: 14 residues. Per the germline V gene, CDR1 is LNHNV and CDR2 is YYDKDF (reference sequence). Losses at the gene ends were 6 bases for V and 6 bases for J; bases not matched to a gene: 8. CDR3 loop: CATSPLAGVSEQYF. Written as DNA, the CDR3 is TGTGCCACCAGTCCCCTAGCGGGAGTCTCCGAGCAGTACTTC. The full variable domain, completed using reference TRBV15 and TRBJ2-7, is DAMVIQNPRYQVTQFGKPVTLSCSQTLNHNVMYWYQQKSSQAPKLLFHYYDKDFNNEADTPDNFQSRRPNTSFCFLDIRSPGLGDTAMYLCATSPLAGVSEQYFGPGTRLTVT.

This clonotype was detected a few times. The chain's CDR3 is CASSSYTPNEQFF. CDR3 sequence (DNA): TGTGCCAGCAGCTCCTACACTCCGAATGAGCAGTTCTTC. The genes are TRBV7-9 and TRBJ2-1; D not certain. This CDR3 has 13 amino acids. V was clipped by 4 bases and J by 7 bases, with 11 bases between them. The germline V gene encodes CDR1 SEHNR and CDR2 FQNEAQ (reference sequence).

The CDR3 is CASSLASGREGPYNEQFF. CDR3 nucleotides: TGCGCCAGCAGCTTGGCCTCGGGGCGGGAGGGCCCCTACAATGAGCAGTTCTTC. The chain carries TRBV5-1 and TRBJ2-1, with 9 bases aligning to TRBD2. Per germline, CDR1 SGHRS and CDR2 YFSETQ. CDR3 size: 18 residues. The ends lost 0 bases at V and 2 bases at J; junction bases unmatched: 9.

The chain has TRBV10-1 and TRBJ2-2; tentatively, D is TRBD1 (5 bases). This CDR3 region has 14 residues. V was trimmed by 5 bases and J by 0 bases, leaving 7 bases between them. Germline-derived CDR1 and CDR2 are WNHNN and SYGVQD (reference sequence). The CDR3 sequence is CASSMTANTGELFF. DNA of the CDR3: TGCGCCAGCAGTATGACAGCGAACACCGGGGAGCTGTTTTTT.

This clonotype was observed a handful of times. The J gene is TRBJ2-7, the V gene TRBV6-5; TRBD2 matches 7 bases. Trimming took 2 bases from V and 2 from J; bases not matched to a gene: 3. Germline-derived CDR1 and CDR2 are MNHEY and SVGAGI. The CDR3 is 14 amino acids. CDR3: CASSYAAGAYEQYF. The CDR3 DNA reads TGTGCCAGCAGTTACGCGGCGGGGGCCTACGAGCAGTACTTC.

J is TRBJ2-1 and V is TRBV11-1, with 9 bases that match TRBD1. The better agreement between TRBJ2-7 and the DNA end casts doubt on the J call. Germline values: CDR1 SGHAT, CDR2 FQDESV (reference sequence). This CDR3 is 21 amino acids long. The CDR3 DNA is TGTGCCAGCAGCAACCCGGAGGACAGGGGAAAAGACGTTACTATCCCCTACGAGCAGTACTTC. Its translation is CASSNPEDRGKDVTIPYEQYF.

This clonotype was seen a handful of times. This chain connects TRBV14 to TRBJ2-6, with a possible D match to TRBD1 (6 bases). With 6 bases removed from V and 0 bases from J, the gap between germline ends came to 15 bases. The CDR3 covers 17 residues. Looked up from germline, CDR1 is SGHDN and CDR2 is FVKESK. CDR3: CASSRGTPYSGANVLTF. CDR3 bases: TGTGCCAGCAGTAGGGGGACCCCGTACTCTGGGGCCAACGTCCTGACTTTC.

The chain uses TRBV24-1 and TRBJ2-3; the D gene is possibly TRBD2 (6 bases). Trimming took 7 bases from V and 5 from J, leaving 12 bases between them. The germline CDR1 and CDR2 sequences are KGHDR and SFDVKD. There are 13 residues in the CDR3. The CDR3 nucleotides are TGTGCCACCAGAGGCGGGGCGGGAGATACGCAGTATTTT. It encodes CATRGGAGDTQYF.

A few counts support this clonotype. The chain links TRBV7-9 to TRBJ2-5; 8 bases map to TRBD2. There are 14 residues in the CDR3. With 7 bases clipped from V and 3 bases from J, the junction kept 7 bases outside the gene matches. Germline lookup yields CDR1 SEHNR and CDR2 FQNEAQ (reference sequence). CDR3 DNA sequence: TGTGCCAGCATTCGGGGGGGCCTAGAAGAGACCCAGTACTTC. This translates into CASIRGGLEETQYF.

The chain has TRBV9 and TRBJ1-1; tentatively, D is TRBD1 (5 bases). The CDR3 is made up of 15 amino acids. Germline V gene lookup returns CDR1 SGDLS and CDR2 YYNGEE. Trimming took 3 bases from V and 0 from J, leaving 12 bases between them. The CDR3 nucleotides read TGTGCCAGCAGCGCCCCCGGGACGCTGAACACTGAAGCTTTCTTT. Its translation is CASSAPGTLNTEAFF.